The rows below give T cell receptor beta chains drawn from one sample of a study of pediatric ulcerative colitis. Generated by immunoSEQ multiplex PCR, the TCRdb table keeps only in-frame clones and is missing some. The repertoire has fewer than 40,000 clones, less than 90% of them found once; the top ten carry 20% to 25%. Sequenced: blood. The receptors come from a girl aged 5-17 years with moderate ulcerative colitis. Each CDR3 is given with its conserved first and last residue. The D gene is left open where the match is weak. Expanded clones get a size class; other rows say once, few or many, or leave the size out.

TRBV10-3	14	.	TRBD1	TRBJ2-3	TGTGCCATCAGCGACAGGGGTAGCACAGATACGCAGTATTTT	CAISDRGSTDTQYF
TRBV11-1	13	.	.	TRBJ2-2	TGTGCCAGCGGTGACAGGATCACCGGGGAGCTGTTTTTT	CASGDRITGELFF
TRBV11-1	14	.	.	TRBJ2-7	TGTGCCAGCAGCTTTCTGCCACAGGCGAACGAGCAGTACTTC	CASSFLPQANEQYF
TRBV5-6	15	.	TRBD2	TRBJ2-1	TGTGCCAGCAGCCATAGCGGGAGAGATTACAATGAGCAGTTCTTC	CASSHSGRDYNEQFF
TRBV6-5	15	.	TRBD1	TRBJ1-5	TGTGCCAGCAGTTTAGGACAGGGCCCTTGGGAGCCCCAGCATTTT	CASSLGQGPWEPQHF
TRBV4-3	17	.	.	TRBJ2-2	TGCGCCAGCAGCCAAGTTGTACGTCAGTCGAACACCGGGGAGCTGTTTTTT	CASSQVVRQSNTGELFF
TRBV28	14	.	.	TRBJ2-3	TGTGCCAGCAGCACGGGAAGCTACACAGATACGCAGTATTTT	CASSTGSYTDTQYF
TRBV19	13	.	.	TRBJ1-1	TGTGCCAGTAGTAGACGGGGGGACACTGAAGCTTTCTTT	CASSRRGDTEAFF
TRBV6-5	15	.	TRBD1	TRBJ2-1	TGTGCCAGCAGTTACGTCGGGACAGTTCCCTATGAGCAGTTCTTC	CASSYVGTVPYEQFF
TRBV30	13	.	.	TRBJ1-2	TGTGCCTGGAGATCTGGCGGGATCTATGGCTACACCTTC	CAWRSGGIYGYTF
TRBV4-1	13	.	.	TRBJ1-1	TGCGCCAGCAGCCCAGTCTCCTACACTGAAGCTTTCTTT	CASSPVSYTEAFF
TRBV5-1	11	once	.	TRBJ2-1	TGCGCCAGCAGCCCGAGCAATGAGCAGTTCTTC	CASSPSNEQFF
TRBV19	14	.	TRBD1	TRBJ1-5	TGTGCCAGTAGCCAGACAGGGGGCAATCAGCCCCAGCATTTT	CASSQTGGNQPQHF
TRBV4-1	14	.	.	TRBJ2-2	TGCGCCAGCAGCCAATCGGAGGGGACCGGGGAGCTGTTTTTT	CASSQSEGTGELFF
TRBV2	15	.	TRBD1	TRBJ1-5	TGTGCCAGCAGTGAATGGGGACAGAGCAATCAGCCCCAGCATTTT	CASSEWGQSNQPQHF
TRBV6-6	14	.	.	TRBJ1-3	TGTGCCAGCAGTTACCAGGAATTCGGAAACACCATATATTTT	CASSYQEFGNTIYF
TRBV7-2	15	.	.	TRBJ2-7	TGTGCCAGCAGCTTATTGGGCGGGAAGACATACGAGCAGTACTTC	CASSLLGGKTYEQYF
TRBV5-3	15	.	.	TRBJ2-7	TGTGCCAGAAGCTTGGCCGGTGGGGGGCCCTACGAGCAGTACTTC	CARSLAGGGPYEQYF
TRBV2	15	.	TRBD1	TRBJ2-3	TGTGCCAGCAGGGGGGACAGGGTTCGATCAGATACGCAGTATTTT	CASRGDRVRSDTQYF
TRBV28	14	.	.	TRBJ1-2	TGTGCCAGCAGTTCCCCCCTCAGGGGAAATGGCTACACCTTC	CASSSPLRGNGYTF
TRBV27	14	.	.	TRBJ1-2	TGTGCCAGCAGTTTCGGGCAGACTAACTATGGCTACACCTTC	CASSFGQTNYGYTF
TRBV19	14	.	TRBD2	TRBJ2-3	TGTGCCAGTAGACTAGCGGGTTCCACAGATACGCAGTATTTT	CASRLAGSTDTQYF
TRBV21-1	16	few	.	TRBJ2-7	TGTGCCAGCAGCACTAGCGGGAGCGTATGCTCCTACGAGCAGTACTTC	CASSTSGSVCSYEQYF
TRBV5-4	15	.	TRBD1	TRBJ2-5	TGTGCCAGCAGCCCACCCGGGACAGGGTCGCAGACCCAGTACTTC	CASSPPGTGSQTQYF
TRBV11-2	18	.	.	TRBJ2-4	TGTGCCAGCAGCCCCGGGGGATACAGGGGATTAGCCAAAAACATTCAGTACTTC	CASSPGGYRGLAKNIQYF
TRBV4-3	12	.	.	TRBJ1-1	TGCGCCAGCAGCCAAGGAACCACTGAAGCTTTCTTT	CASSQGTTEAFF
TRBV6-1	13	.	.	TRBJ1-5	TGTGCCAGCAGTGAGCTAAAGCATCAGCCCCAGCATTTT	CASSELKHQPQHF
TRBV5-4	15	.	.	TRBJ2-5	TGTGCCAGCAGCTTTTGGGGGGCCCCCCAAGAGACCCAGTACTTC	CASSFWGAPQETQYF
TRBV7-2	15	.	TRBD2	TRBJ2-7	TGTGCCAGCAGCTTCCCCCCGACAGCGGGGGTTGAGCAGTACTTC	CASSFPPTAGVEQYF
TRBV2	12	.	.	TRBJ2-3	TGTGCCAGCACTCCCTTCTTCGATACGCAGTATTTT	CASTPFFDTQYF
TRBV28	15	few	TRBD1	TRBJ1-2	TGTGCCAGCAGTTACCCGGGACAGGTCGACTATGGCTACACCTTC	CASSYPGQVDYGYTF
TRBV12-5	15	.	.	TRBJ1-1	TGTGCTAGTGGTTTGGTAGTTGGGGGGTTGACTGAAGCTTTCTTT	CASGLVVGGLTEAFF
TRBV2	15	.	.	TRBJ1-6	TGTGCCAGCAGTGCTGGGACATCCGGGGGATCACCCCTCCACTTT	CASSAGTSGGSPLHF
TRBV19	15	.	.	TRBJ2-7	TGTGCCAGTAGTTTACGGGACGGAGTGAACTACGAGCAGTACTTC	CASSLRDGVNYEQYF
TRBV5-4	14	few	.	TRBJ1-5	TGTGCCAGCAGTGTGGCCGGGGCCGGTCAGCCCCAGCATTTT	CASSVAGAGQPQHF
TRBV19	15	.	TRBD2	TRBJ2-1	TGTGCCAGTAGTAAGGAGAGGGCGCGGGGGGATGAGCAGTTCTTC	CASSKERARGDEQFF
TRBV5-1	18	once	.	TRBJ2-1	TGCGCCAGCAGCTTAAGGGTCCCCGAGGCGATACTAGGTAATGAGCAGTTCTTC	CASSLRVPEAILGNEQFF
TRBV28	14	.	.	TRBJ1-2	TGTGCCAGCAGTTTATTCGGGACACTATATGGCTACACCTTC	CASSLFGTLYGYTF
TRBV6-4	17	.	.	TRBJ2-1	TGTGCCAGCAGTGACTCCTTTAGTCTTGGGCTAGCCAATGAGCAGTTCTTC	CASSDSFSLGLANEQFF
TRBV13	14	once	TRBD1	TRBJ2-7	TGTGCCAGCACCTGGACAGGGGGCTCCTACGAGCAGTACTTC	CASTWTGGSYEQYF
TRBV5-1	15	.	TRBD1	TRBJ1-6	TGCGCCAGCAGCTCGACGACAGGGAGTAATTCACCCCTCCACTTT	CASSSTTGSNSPLHF
TRBV6-4	13	.	.	TRBJ2-1	TGTGCCAGCAGTGAGGGCCCCTCTAATGAGCAGTTCTTC	CASSEGPSNEQFF
TRBV7-9	13	.	.	TRBJ1-1	TGTGCCAGCAGCTCCCCGGGACGCACTGAAGCTTTCTTT	CASSSPGRTEAFF
TRBV5-1	17	.	TRBD1	TRBJ2-1	TGCGCCAGCAGCTCCCCGCCCGGGACAGGCCTCTACAATGAGCAGTTCTTC	CASSSPPGTGLYNEQFF
TRBV9	14	.	TRBD1	TRBJ1-1	TGTGCCAGCACCACCGGGACAGCCAACACTGAAGCTTTCTTT	CASTTGTANTEAFF
TRBV7-9	15	.	.	TRBJ1-1	TGTGCCAGCAGCTTAGCGGGCAGGGGCACCTCTGAAGCTTTCTTT	CASSLAGRGTSEAFF
TRBV6-1	14	.	TRBD2	TRBJ2-3	TGTGCCAGCAGCTTAGCGGGGGGGCCAGATACGCAGTATTTT	CASSLAGGPDTQYF
TRBV19	16	.	TRBD2	TRBJ2-1	TGTGCCAGTAGTGGCTACCTAGCGGGGGGTTTAAATGAGCAGTTCTTC	CASSGYLAGGLNEQFF
TRBV27	15	.	.	TRBJ2-5	TGTGCCAGCAGTTCATCACCCGGGGGACAAGAGACCCAGTACTTC	CASSSSPGGQETQYF
TRBV6-6	15	.	TRBD1	TRBJ1-2	TGTGCCAGCAGCCCCGGGGGAGGGGGCGGACGAGGCTACACCTTC	CASSPGGGGGRGYTF
TRBV18	16	.	.	TRBJ2-7	TGTGCCAGCTCACGCGAGAACTCAGGGGTGACCTACGAGCAGTACTTC	CASSRENSGVTYEQYF
TRBV28	14	.	.	TRBJ2-3	TGTGCCAGCAGCATGAAGCCTGGGGCAGATACGCAGTATTTT	CASSMKPGADTQYF
TRBV28	15	once	.	TRBJ2-3	TGTGCCAGCACCTTTTGGGGGGAGGGCACAGATACGCAGTATTTT	CASTFWGEGTDTQYF